One and the same sample provided the 21 T cell receptor beta chains below, sequenced in a study of T cell responses to AZD1222 COVID-19 vaccine. TCRdb keeps only in-frame clones here, not all; method: immunoSEQ multiplex PCR. This table has some 140,000 clones, around nine tenths appearing once. The specimen comprised peripheral blood, sampled on day 0 of AZD1222 vaccination. The receptors come from an adult in good health.

This clone appeared a single time. This CDR3 is CASSPRERNTDTQYF. The CDR3 DNA sequence: TGTGCCAGCAGCCCCCGAGAGCGGAACACAGATACGCAGTATTTT. The genes are TRBV7-3 and TRBJ2-3; D might be TRBD2 (5 bases). The length of the CDR3 is 15 residues. Germline lookup yields CDR1 SGHTA and CDR2 FQGTGA. Trimming removed 5 bases at V and 2 bases at J, with 14 bases between.

This chain joins TRBV11-3 and TRBJ1-1; a possible D gene is TRBD1 (5 bases). Trimming cost V 3 bases and J 5 bases, with 10 bases left between them. This CDR3 spans 13 amino acids. Germline assignment: CDR1 SGHNT and CDR2 YENEEA. The CDR3 coding sequence is TGTGCCAGCAGCTTTTCGGCAGGGACTGAAGCTTTCTTT. This codes for CASSFSAGTEAFF.

The CDR3 protein is CAWIGRFTNYGYTF. For the CDR3, the DNA is TGTGCCTGGATTGGCAGATTTACTAACTATGGCTACACCTTC. The chain is built from TRBV30 and TRBJ1-2; no firm D call. The V and J ends lost 4 bases and 0 bases respectively, with 12 bases between them. The CDR3 contains 14 residues. Germline V gene lookup returns CDR1 GTSNPN and CDR2 SVGIG (reference sequence).

This clone was detected once. The V gene is TRBV2, the J gene TRBJ1-2; D uncertain. The V and J ends lost 3 bases and 0 bases respectively, with 17 bases between them. In germline, CDR1 is SNHLY, CDR2 FYNNEI. The CDR3 loop spans 17 amino acids. The CDR3 sequence is CASSDFRGGPANYGYTF. The CDR3 bases are TGTGCCAGCAGTGACTTCCGTGGAGGGCCAGCTAACTATGGCTACACCTTC.

The rearrangement joins TRBV5-1 to TRBJ2-7; D possibly corresponds to TRBD1 (6 bases). The CDR3 is 13 amino acids. Germline V lookup: CDR1 SGHRS, CDR2 YFSETQ. With 1 base removed from V and 3 bases from J, the gap between germline ends came to 8 bases. The CDR3 nucleotides are TGCGCCAGCAGCTTGCACAGGGACTACGAGCAGTACTTC. Translating it yields CASSLHRDYEQYF.

The chain couples TRBV15 to TRBJ2-5; tentative D call: TRBD1 (5 bases). Trimming took 1 base from V and 5 from J, leaving 14 bases between them. This CDR3 is 15 amino acids long. CDR1 is LNHNV, CDR2 YYDKDF, per germline (reference sequence). The CDR3 nucleotides are TGTGCCACCAGCAGAGCAGGGCCCGCAAAGGAGACCCAGTACTTC. This encodes CATSRAGPAKETQYF. Full variable domain (rest looked up from reference TRBV15 and TRBJ2-5): DAMVIQNPRYQVTQFGKPVTLSCSQTLNHNVMYWYQQKSSQAPKLLFHYYDKDFNNEADTPDNFQSRRPNTSFCFLDIRSPGLGDTAMYLCATSRAGPAKETQYFGPGTRLLVL.

The DNA of the CDR3 is TGTGCCAGCAGTTTTAGTGAAAAACTGTTTTTT. It translates to CASSFSEKLFF. The gene calls are TRBV12-3 or TRBV12-4 and TRBJ1-4; unclear D gene. The V and J ends lost 3 bases and 7 bases respectively, with 3 bases between them. This CDR3 comprises 11 residues.

The chain links TRBV5-6 to TRBJ2-1; 9 bases align to TRBD2. Losses at the gene ends were 4 bases for V and 1 base for J; bases not matched to a gene: 6. The germline V gene has CDR1 SGHDT and CDR2 YYEEEE. The CDR3 length is 16 residues. CDR3: CASSQIAGASYNEQFF. CDR3 DNA sequence: TGTGCCAGCAGCCAGATAGCGGGGGCGTCCTACAATGAGCAGTTCTTC.

This chain uses TRBV28 with TRBJ1-5; no definite D call. V lost 2 bases, J lost 0 bases, and 8 bases lay in between. The CDR3 runs to 15 residues. Germline loops: CDR1 MDHEN, CDR2 SYDVKM. CDR3 nucleotide sequence: TGTGCCAGCAGTTTACCTGGTCATAGCAATCAGCCCCAGCATTTT. It yields the protein CASSLPGHSNQPQHF.

The chain combines TRBV9 with TRBJ2-5; no clear D. The V gene's germline CDR1 is SGDLS and CDR2 YYNGEE. The ends were cut back, 4 bases at V and 5 bases at J, with 15 bases in the middle. This CDR3 has 14 residues. The CDR3: CASSSRARSETQYF. The DNA of the CDR3 is TGTGCCAGCAGCTCCCGGGCCAGGTCGGAGACCCAGTACTTC.

The chain is built from TRBV6-2 or TRBV6-3 and TRBJ1-1; D gene uncertain. V was trimmed by 2 bases and J by 4 bases, leaving 8 bases between them. CDR3 length: 13 residues. Germline V gene lookup returns CDR1 MNHEY and CDR2 SVGEGT. The chain's CDR3 is CASSYVWGTEAFF. The CDR3, as DNA: TGTGCCAGCAGTTACGTATGGGGCACTGAAGCTTTCTTT.

The rearrangement links TRBV14 to TRBJ2-5, with 9 bases fitting TRBD1. CDR3 size: 14 residues. V lost 4 bases to trimming and J lost 3 bases; unmatched junction nucleotides: 3. Looked up from germline, CDR1 is SGHDN and CDR2 is FVKESK. The CDR3 loop is CASSRDRVKETQYF. The CDR3 bases are TGTGCCAGCAGCCGGGACAGGGTAAAAGAGACCCAGTACTTC.

This chain joins TRBV19 and TRBJ1-5; unclear D gene. Trimming took 5 bases from V and 0 from J, leaving 17 bases between them. Per germline, CDR1 LNHDA and CDR2 SQIVND (reference sequence). There are 17 residues in the CDR3. In nucleotides, the CDR3 is TGTGCCAGTAGTTTGGCTCCGACATCCTATAGCAATCAGCCCCAGCATTTT. It is translated as CASSLAPTSYSNQPQHF.

The chain links TRBV7-8 to TRBJ2-7; perhaps TRBD2 as D (5 bases). The CDR3 runs to 16 residues. The V end lost 5 bases, the J end lost 0 bases, and 17 bases lay between the germline ends. The germline V gene encodes CDR1 SGHVS and CDR2 FQNEAQ. The CDR3 DNA reads TGTGCCAGCAGCAGGCGGGTCCTCAATTACTCCTACGAGCAGTACTTC. It encodes CASSRRVLNYSYEQYF.

This sequence joins TRBV5-1 and TRBJ1-4; D is uncertain. This CDR3 has 16 residues. V was pared by 5 bases and J by 3 bases, with 17 bases between. Germline V gene lookup returns CDR1 SGHRS and CDR2 YFSETQ. The CDR3 sequence is CASRQGVGSSNEKLFF. Written as DNA, the CDR3 is TGCGCCAGCAGGCAAGGCGTGGGCAGCTCTAATGAAAAACTGTTTTTT.

This chain links TRBV6-5 with TRBJ2-7, with 12 bases aligning to TRBD2. CDR3 size: 15 residues. V gave up 5 bases and J gave up 3 bases; unmatched junction bases: 5. Germline V gives CDR1 MNHEY, CDR2 SVGAGI. CDR3: CASSTLAGGDYEQYF. In nucleotides, the CDR3 is TGTGCCAGCAGTACTCTAGCGGGAGGGGACTACGAGCAGTACTTC.

This clone was picked up one time. CDR3 protein: CASSGAGSSYEQYF. The DNA of the CDR3 is TGTGCCAGCAGTGGGGCGGGCTCCTCCTACGAGCAGTACTTC. The V and J genes are TRBV25-1 and TRBJ2-7; tentatively, D is TRBD2 (5 bases). The CDR3 length is 14 residues. V was shortened by 4 bases and J by 0 bases, with 10 bases between the two germline ends. Germline V lookup: CDR1 MGHDK, CDR2 SYGVNS.

The chain carries TRBV7-9 and TRBJ1-3, with D possibly being TRBD1 (6 bases). This CDR3 has 15 amino acids. V was trimmed by 1 base and J by 1 base, leaving 8 bases between them. Germline CDR1 SEHNR, CDR2 FQNEAQ (reference sequence). Written as DNA, the CDR3 is TGTGCCAGCAGCTTAGGACAGGTTTCTGGAAACACCATATATTTT. This sequence encodes CASSLGQVSGNTIYF.

The rearrangement uses TRBV5-1 and TRBJ2-1; weak D call: TRBD1 (6 bases). The CDR3 has 14 residues. Germline CDR1 and CDR2: SGHRS and YFSETQ. Trimming took 6 bases from V and 4 from J, leaving 14 bases between them. CDR3 region: CASTLRDTYNEQFF. The CDR3 DNA sequence: TGCGCCAGCACCCTAAGGGACACATACAATGAGCAGTTCTTC.

The DNA for the CDR3 is TGTGCCAGCAGCCCCCCGGGACTAGCGGACTACAATGAGCAGTTCTTC. This codes for CASSPPGLADYNEQFF. The chain employs TRBV9 and TRBJ2-1, with 11 bases that match TRBD2. The CDR3 sequence is 16 residues long. V lost 4 bases and J lost 3; bases outside the gene matches: 6. Germline CDR1 SGDLS, CDR2 YYNGEE.

The chain uses TRBV7-2 and TRBJ2-7; TRBD2 agrees at 7 bases. Germline V gene lookup returns CDR1 SGHTA and CDR2 FQGNSA. The CDR3 length is 14 residues. V shed 4 bases and J 0 bases; nucleotides not matched to a gene: 3. CDR3 nucleotide sequence: TGTGCCAGCAGCTCGGGGGGTAGCTCCTACGAGCAGTACTTC. Protein product: CASSSGGSSYEQYF.